The 5 T cell receptor beta chains presented below share a single source sample, sequenced in a study of shared clonotypes between healthy human individuals. Clones were sequenced by immunoSEQ multiplex PCR, and TCRdb holds only the in-frame ones, with some missing. Of approximately 530,000 clones in the sample, almost 97% were seen once. Sequencing was done on a sample of naive CD4+ T cells sorted from blood. As to subset: CD45RA+ positively selected. The receptors were sampled from a woman between 25 and 40 years old in good health.

The chain recombines TRBV7-6 with TRBJ2-7, with 12 bases matching TRBD2. The CDR3 consists of 15 residues. Germline V gene lookup returns CDR1 SGHVS and CDR2 FNYEAQ. V was clipped by 4 bases and J by 5 bases; unmatched bases: 6. The CDR3 loop reads CASSSDRTSGNEQYF. In DNA form, the CDR3 reads TGTGCCAGCAGCTCCGACCGGACTAGCGGGAACGAGCAGTACTTC. The whole variable domain, remainder taken from reference TRBV7-6 and TRBJ2-7, is GAGVSQSPRYKVTKRGQDVALRCDPISGHVSLYWYRQALGQGPEFLTYFNYEAQQDKSGLPNDRFSAERPEGSISTLTIQRTEQRDSAMYRCASSSDRTSGNEQYFGPGTRLTVT.

This chain joins TRBV27 and TRBJ2-2; D is ambiguous. Trimming took off 7 bases at V and 0 bases at J, with 12 bases between the two ends. The CDR3 is made up of 15 amino acids. Germline loops: CDR1 MNHEY, CDR2 SMNVEV (reference sequence). The CDR3 loop is CASNHSRSNTGELFF. DNA of the CDR3: TGTGCCAGCAACCACTCTAGATCGAACACCGGGGAGCTGTTTTTT.

In DNA form, the CDR3 reads TGTGCCAGCTCCTCGGACAGGATAATGAACACTGAAGCTTTCTTT. As protein: CASSSDRIMNTEAFF. This chain links TRBV18 with TRBJ1-1; 7 bases agree with TRBD1. V gave up 6 bases and J gave up 0 bases; unmatched junction bases: 7. The CDR3 extends over 15 amino acids. CDR1 and CDR2 (germline): KGHSH, LQKENI.

This sequence joins TRBV7-6 and TRBJ2-3; D gene unclear. From germline, CDR1 is SGHVS and CDR2 FNYEAQ. V lost 7 bases, J lost 4 bases, and 12 bases lay in between. The CDR3 consists of 13 residues. The CDR3 region is CASTKLLADTQYF. As DNA, the CDR3 is TGTGCCAGCACCAAGTTGCTCGCAGATACGCAGTATTTT.

The chain links TRBV29-1 to TRBJ2-2; D uncertain. V lost 6 bases and J lost 3, with 5 bases in between. The germline CDR1 and CDR2 sequences are SQVTM and ANQGSEA. The CDR3 has 11 residues. The chain's CDR3 is CSVGDTGELFF. The CDR3 DNA is TGCAGCGTCGGCGACACCGGGGAGCTGTTTTTT.